This paragraph covers one TCR beta chain sequence. This sample was included in a study of blood T cell repertoires in COVID-19. Germline CDR1 and CDR2: SQVTM and ANQGSEA. CDR3 size: 12 residues. Unmatched junction bases numbered 6, after V lost 5 bases and J lost 6 bases. Assay used: immunoSEQ multiplex PCR; TCRdb lists only in-frame clones, some missing. The sample shows roughly 250,000 clones, approximately 83% of them seen only once. The clonotype comes from a middle-aged woman who had been exposed to COVID-19. The sample was PBMCs or T cells enriched from blood (not recorded which). The chain uses TRBV29-1 and TRBJ2-7, with TRBD1 matching 8 bases. The chain's CDR3 is CSVTDRVPEQYF. Written as DNA, the CDR3 is TGCAGCGTTACGGACAGGGTTCCCGAGCAGTACTTC.